Below, 9 T cell receptor beta chains from the same sample are listed, as sequenced in a study of cytomegalovirus exposure and HLA in healthy donors. Produced via immunoSEQ multiplex PCR; TCRdb's table is partial and in-frame only. The profile shows 200,000 to 250,000 clones, approximately 88% of them singletons. Input material: PBMCs. These receptors all stem from a woman aged 30 to 39 in good health and CMV-seropositive.

This clone has only a few counts. The rearrangement joins TRBV6-5 to TRBJ1-2; 7 bases are shared with TRBD1. J was trimmed by 4 bases and V by 4 bases; bases with no gene match: 0. The CDR3 runs 12 residues. Germline CDR1 MNHEY, CDR2 SVGAGI. The CDR3 is CASSWTGYGYTF. CDR3 in DNA: TGTGCCAGCAGTTGGACAGGCTATGGCTACACCTTC.

This clone appeared a few times. J is TRBJ1-1 and V is TRBV19, with a tentative D call TRBD1 (5 bases). Germline V lookup: CDR1 LNHDA, CDR2 SQIVND (reference sequence). V lost 10 bases and J lost 1, with 13 bases in between. The CDR3 length is 13 residues. CDR3 nucleotide sequence: TGTGCCACGGGGGTCACAAGGAACACTGAAGCTTTCTTT. Translation gives CATGVTRNTEAFF.

The genes are TRBV6-5 and TRBJ2-3; tentatively, D is TRBD1 (6 bases). Deletions cut 4 bases from V and 2 bases from J, with 13 bases between. CDR1 is MNHEY and CDR2 is SVGAGI in the germline V gene. This CDR3 comprises 15 residues. This CDR3 reads CASSSQGRLTDTQYF. In DNA, the CDR3 is TGTGCCAGCAGTTCCCAGGGGCGCCTCACAGATACGCAGTATTTT.

The genes are TRBV25-1 and TRBJ2-6, with D unresolved. CDR3 length: 15 residues. The germline gives CDR1 MGHDK, CDR2 SYGVNS. V was trimmed by 4 bases and J by 0 bases, leaving 7 bases between them. CDR3 coding DNA: TGTGCCAGCAGTGGTTGGGACTCTGGGGCCAACGTCCTGACTTTC. Protein sequence: CASSGWDSGANVLTF.

This clone was detected a few times. The V gene is TRBV29-1, the J gene TRBJ1-1; possible D gene TRBD1, 5 bases. Germline-derived CDR1 and CDR2 are SQVTM and ANQGSEA. This CDR3 contains 14 residues. Between the trimmed V and J ends, which lost 6 bases and 1 base, there was a span of 15 bases. The CDR3 loop reads CSVRRGGPNTEAFF. The CDR3 coding sequence is TGCAGCGTGAGGAGGGGAGGGCCGAACACTGAAGCTTTCTTT.

This clone was picked up one time. This sequence joins TRBV27 and TRBJ2-1; 11 bases line up with TRBD2. V was clipped by 5 bases and J by 11 bases; unmatched bases: 8. The CDR3 covers 14 residues. Germline values: CDR1 MNHEY, CDR2 SMNVEV (reference sequence). DNA for the CDR3: TGTGCCAGCAGTAGCGGGACTAGCGGAAATAAGCAGTTCTTC. Its protein is CASSSGTSGNKQFF.

The chain combines TRBV27 with TRBJ2-7; D call uncertain. This CDR3 contains 15 residues. Germline CDR1 is MNHEY and CDR2 is SMNVEV (reference sequence). The V end lost 6 bases, the J end lost 3 bases, and 18 bases lay between the germline ends. The DNA of the CDR3 is TGTGCCAGCAGCTACCAGTCCGGGCAAGGCTACGAGCAGTACTTC. Its protein is CASSYQSGQGYEQYF.

V and J are TRBV6-5 and TRBJ2-5; D call uncertain. This CDR3 has 15 residues. Germline CDR1 MNHEY, CDR2 SVGAGI. Trimming pared 0 bases from V and 1 base from J, leaving 9 bases between. CDR3 coding DNA: TGTGCCAGCAGTTACTCGTTGGCAGCCCAAGAGACCCAGTACTTC. It specifies CASSYSLAAQETQYF.

The chain joins TRBV4-1 to TRBJ1-5, with 9 bases fitting TRBD1. CDR3 length: 16 amino acids. Germline assignment: CDR1 MGHRA and CDR2 YSYEKL. V shed 4 bases and J 4 bases; nucleotides not matched to a gene: 8. In nucleotides, the CDR3 is TGCGCCAGCAGCCGGGCACCGACAGGGGGTAATCAGCCCCAGCATTTT. It is translated as CASSRAPTGGNQPQHF.